This T cell receptor beta chain is drawn from a study of blood T cell repertoires in COVID-19. Turning to the study itself: Samples of COVID-19 (acute and convalescent) were obtained from the United States, Italy and Spain. From T cells, B-cell-depleted T cells, or PBMCs came the material, which was cDNA or gDNA.

Original handling: Reference gene primer amplification gave nucleated cell count estimates. Some clones are missing from TCRdb's copy, which holds only in-frame ones; the method was immunoSEQ multiplex PCR. That table furnishes V, J and clone size, whereas the DNA furnished D and trimming. The sample lists tens of thousands of clones; roughly 78% were seen once. This CDR3 is 16 amino acids long. CDR1 SQVTM and CDR2 ANQGSEA come from the germline V gene. J gave up 11 bases and V 0 bases, and 16 bases lay outside the gene matches. Sequenced input: peripheral blood. The source is a human donor in a cohort sampled during active COVID-19. The chain is built from TRBV29-1 and TRBJ1-2, with TRBD1 identical over 9 bases. CDR3 DNA: TGCAGCGTTGAAGACGGGACGTCGGGGACAGGGTTCGGTTACACCTTC. As protein: CSVEDGTSGTGFGYTF.